Following are 9 T cell receptor beta chains from one sample sequenced in a study of healthy donors' naive CD4 and CD8 T cells. A linear amplification protocol produced the TCR libraries from 400 to 550 ng of total RNA. MiXCR, run by TCRdb on the reads, gives a single entry per CDR3 protein. The table lists roughly 200,000 distinct CDR3 sequences, about 70% of them singletons, with less than 2.5% in the top ten. The sequenced material came from naive CD4+ and CD8+ T cells sorted from blood, pooled from several donors. The receptors were gathered from a pool of human donors in good health; the sample pools cells from several healthy donors.

The chain combines TRBV19 with TRBJ1-2; D uncertain. The CDR3 length is 13 residues. Germline loops: CDR1 LNHDA, CDR2 SQIVND (reference sequence). Trimming pared 4 bases from V and 2 bases from J, leaving 8 bases between. The CDR3 sequence: CASSKEKNYGYTF. CDR3 DNA: TGTGCCAGTAGTAAGGAAAAGAACTATGGCTACACCTTC. Drawing the rest from reference TRBV19 and TRBJ1-2, the complete variable domain is DGGITQSPKYLFRKEGQNVTLSCEQNLNHDAMYWYRQDPGQGLRLIYYSQIVNDFQKGDIAEGYSVSREKKESFPLTVTSAQKNPTAFYLCASSKEKNYGYTFGSGTRLTVV.

The CDR3 DNA reads as TGTGCCAGTAGTGAGCGGAACACTGAAGCTTTCTTT. Protein: CASSERNTEAFF. The J gene is TRBJ1-1, the V gene TRBV19; D is undetermined. Trimming cost V 5 bases and J 1 base, with 5 bases left between them. The germline V gene has CDR1 LNHDA and CDR2 SQIVND (reference sequence). CDR3 size: 12 residues.

This clonotype was seen just once. The V and J genes are TRBV11-2 and TRBJ2-2; the D gene is possibly TRBD2 (5 bases). Between the trimmed V and J ends, which lost 2 bases and 2 bases, there was a span of 9 bases. This CDR3 has 15 amino acids. Germline values: CDR1 SGHAT, CDR2 FQNNGV. The CDR3 region has the DNA TGTGCCAGCAGCTTATTTCCTAGCAACACCGGGGAGCTGTTTTTT. This gives the protein CASSLFPSNTGELFF.

This chain connects TRBV29-1 to TRBJ2-7, with a tentative D call TRBD2 (6 bases). The V gene's germline CDR1 is SQVTM and CDR2 ANQGSEA. Trimming left V 4 bases short and J 0 bases short, with 10 bases between. The CDR3 consists of 13 residues. The CDR3 DNA follows: TGCAGCGTTGTTAGCGGAAACTCCTACGAGCAGTACTTC. Amino acid sequence: CSVVSGNSYEQYF.

The rearrangement uses TRBV6-2 or TRBV6-3 and TRBJ1-1; D is undetermined. Looked up from germline, CDR1 is MNHEY and CDR2 is SVGEGT. The CDR3 has 18 amino acids. With 1 base removed from V and 0 bases from J, the gap between germline ends came to 18 bases. CDR3 DNA sequence: TGTGCCAGCAGTTACTGGGGAGAAGCCCCAACTTTGAACACTGAAGCTTTCTTT. It specifies CASSYWGEAPTLNTEAFF.

The chain has TRBV11-2 and TRBJ1-1, with 7 bases identical to TRBD1. Trimming cost V 1 base and J 0 bases; bases outside gene matches: 11. The CDR3 extends over 18 amino acids. Germline CDR1 and CDR2: SGHAT and FQNNGV. In DNA form, the CDR3 reads TGTGCCAGCAGCTTAGGGTCCAGGGGGTCCCCGATGAACACTGAAGCTTTCTTT. Translating gives CASSLGSRGSPMNTEAFF.

This clonotype occurred once. The chain recombines TRBV10-3 with TRBJ2-7; D is unresolved. Trimming pared 4 bases from V and 6 bases from J, leaving 7 bases between. The CDR3 sequence is 11 residues long. Germline assignment: CDR1 ENHRY and CDR2 SYGVKD. The CDR3 sequence: CAISGAVEQYF. DNA for the CDR3: TGTGCCATCAGTGGCGCCGTCGAGCAGTACTTC.

The chain is built from TRBV6-5 and TRBJ2-7; D gene unclear. The end of the DNA is better explained by TRBJ2-5, so the J call may be wrong. Germline lookup yields CDR1 MNHEY and CDR2 SVGAGI. The CDR3 is 13 amino acids. The DNA for the CDR3 is TGTGCCAGCAGTTACGGCGGTGACGAGACCCAGTACTTC. Translation gives CASSYGGDETQYF.

This chain uses TRBV5-1 with TRBJ1-6; D is ambiguous. From germline, CDR1 is SGHRS and CDR2 YFSETQ. The CDR3 totals 14 residues. Trimming left V 2 bases short and J 10 bases short, with 13 bases between. CDR3 loop: CASSFGSDGSPLHF. The CDR3 DNA sequence: TGCGCCAGCAGCTTCGGGTCCGACGGCTCACCCCTCCACTTT. The whole variable domain, remainder taken from reference TRBV5-1 and TRBJ1-6, is KAGVTQTPRYLIKTRGQQVTLSCSPISGHRSVSWYQQTPGQGLQFLFEYFSETQRNKGNFPGRFSGRQFSNSRSEMNVSTLELGDSALYLCASSFGSDGSPLHFGNGTRLTVT.